These 11 T cell receptor beta chains originate from one sample sequenced in a study of T cell repertoires in cytomegalovirus infection. In TCRdb, the reads were re-called with MiXCR into one record per CDR3 protein. Altogether some 680,000 distinct CDR3 sequences are present, 35% to 45% being singletons, with the ten largest covering 2.8%. Material for sequencing was PBMCs. The receptors here all came from a human donor in good health (CMV status not recorded). Some clones in this sample may be carry-over from other donors' samples.

With regard to this clonotype: A much larger clone is a single base away; this may be a read error. The J gene is TRBJ2-3, the V gene TRBV7-8; 7 bases are a match to TRBD2. Germline V lookup: CDR1 SGHVS, CDR2 FQNEAQ. The ends lost 1 base at V and 2 bases at J; junction bases unmatched: 12. This CDR3 contains 18 residues. The CDR3 sequence is CASSLGGGSKIATDTQYF. In nucleotides, the CDR3 is TGTGCCAGCAGCTTAGGGGGGGGGTCCAAGATTGCCACAGATACGCAGTATTTT.

V gene TRBV6-1 combines with J gene TRBJ1-5, with a possible D match to TRBD1 (6 bases). The V gene's germline CDR1 is MNHNS and CDR2 SASEGT. CDR3 length equals 15 residues. V gave up 5 bases and J gave up 2 bases, with 13 bases separating them. DNA of the CDR3: TGTGCCAGCAGTTATAAGGGGGGTGGCAATCAGCCCCAGCATTTT. Translated, it gives CASSYKGGGNQPQHF.

In its sample, this clonotype was seen a few times. The chain joins TRBV6-1 to TRBJ1-2; 12 nucleotides agree with TRBD1. This CDR3 spans 16 amino acids. From germline, CDR1 is MNHNS and CDR2 SASEGT. V dropped 5 bases and J dropped 8; count of bases not matched to a gene: 12. CDR3: CASSPTAGQGAGGYTF. The CDR3 nucleotides are TGTGCCAGCAGTCCAACGGCGGGACAGGGGGCCGGGGGCTACACCTTC.

Note on this clonotype: An end of the junction does not agree with germline; a read error may underlie this. The chain joins TRBV20-1 to TRBJ1-6; no clear D gene. Germline V gives CDR1 DFQATT, CDR2 SNEGSKA (reference sequence). The CDR3 contains 16 residues. CDR3 protein: CSARGNLGFRNSPHHF. The DNA of the CDR3 is TGCAGTGCTAGGGGAAACTTGGGGTTTCGTAATTCACCCCACCACTTT.

This clonotype was seen a handful of times. The chain has TRBV7-8 and TRBJ2-1; 9 bases are shared with TRBD1. Germline-derived CDR1 and CDR2 are SGHVS and FQNEAQ. V lost 6 bases to trimming and J lost 8 bases; unmatched junction nucleotides: 8. There are 14 residues in the CDR3. The CDR3 DNA is TGTGCCAGCAGAAACAGGGGGCTTTGGGATGAGCAGTTCTTC. Residues: CASRNRGLWDEQFF.

This clonotype was observed a few times. V and J are TRBV10-3 and TRBJ2-7, with D perhaps TRBD1 or TRBD2 (5 bases each). This CDR3 contains 13 residues. CDR1 is ENHRY and CDR2 is SYGVKD in the germline V gene. V was shortened by 4 bases and J by 3 bases, with 10 bases between the two germline ends. The CDR3 coding sequence is TGTGCCATCAGTGTGGTGAGGGGCTACGAGCAGTACTTC. This encodes CAISVVRGYEQYF.

The sample holds a few counts of this clonotype. The CDR3 spells CAATRTAFGLAGGYAEETQYF. The CDR3 DNA sequence: TGTGCCGCGACACGGACAGCCTTTGGACTAGCGGGAGGGTACGCGGAAGAGACCCAGTACTTC. This chain connects TRBV2 to TRBJ2-5; TRBD2 agrees at 15 bases. V shed 11 bases and J 3 bases; nucleotides not matched to a gene: 25. The germline gives CDR1 SNHLY, CDR2 FYNNEI. This CDR3 has 21 residues.

J is TRBJ2-7 and V is TRBV7-9, with TRBD1 identical over 9 bases. There are 13 residues in the CDR3. V shed 5 bases, J shed 6 bases, and the junction held 5 bases outside the gene matches. Germline lookup yields CDR1 SEHNR and CDR2 FQNEAQ (reference sequence). DNA for the CDR3: TGTGCCAGCAGCCGACAGGGGGTCGGCGAGCAGTACTTC. It yields the protein CASSRQGVGEQYF. Looking up the rest from reference TRBV7-9 and TRBJ2-7 gives the full variable domain: DTGVSQNPRHKITKRGQNVTFRCDPISEHNRLYWYRQTLGQGPEFLTYFQNEAQLEKSRLLSDRFSAERPKGSFSTLEIQRTEQGDSAMYLCASSRQGVGEQYFGPGTRLTVT.

The V and J genes are TRBV12-3 or TRBV12-4 and TRBJ1-3; D remains ambiguous. CDR3 length: 13 residues. Trimming took off 1 base at V and 3 bases at J, with 4 bases between the two ends. CDR3 DNA: TGTGCCAGCAGTTTAGAAATTGGAAACACCATATATTTT. Translated, it gives CASSLEIGNTIYF.

The genes are TRBV12-3 or TRBV12-4 and TRBJ1-2, with 7 bases aligning to TRBD1. The CDR3 totals 13 residues. V was clipped by 2 bases and J by 7 bases; unmatched bases: 4. As DNA, the CDR3 is TGTGCCAGCAGTTTACTAGGGGGCTTTGGCTACACCTTC. Its translation is CASSLLGGFGYTF.

V is TRBV6-5 and J is TRBJ2-7; D is perhaps TRBD1 or TRBD2 (5 bases each). Germline assignment: CDR1 MNHEY and CDR2 SVGAGI. The CDR3 runs to 15 residues. V shed 2 bases and J shed 3 bases, with 14 bases lying between them. The CDR3 region has the DNA TGTGCCAGCAGTTACCGGGACCTGATGGGCTACGAGCAGTACTTC. It translates to CASSYRDLMGYEQYF.